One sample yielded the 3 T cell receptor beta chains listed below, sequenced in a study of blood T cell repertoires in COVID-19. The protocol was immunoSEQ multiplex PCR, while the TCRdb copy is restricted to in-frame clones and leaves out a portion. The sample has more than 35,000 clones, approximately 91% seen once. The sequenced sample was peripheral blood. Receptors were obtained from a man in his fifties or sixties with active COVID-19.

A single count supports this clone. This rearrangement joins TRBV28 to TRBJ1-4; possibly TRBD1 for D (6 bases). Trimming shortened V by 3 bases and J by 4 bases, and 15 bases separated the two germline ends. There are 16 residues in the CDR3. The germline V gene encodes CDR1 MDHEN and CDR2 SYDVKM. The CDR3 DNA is TGTGCCAGCAGTTTCTCTCAAACAGGGATTAATGAAAAACTGTTTTTT. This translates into CASSFSQTGINEKLFF. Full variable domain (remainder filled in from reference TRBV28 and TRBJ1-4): DVKVTQSSRYLVKRTGEKVFLECVQDMDHENMFWYRQDPGLGLRLIYFSYDVKMKEKGDIPEGYSVSREKKERFSLILESASTNQTSMYLCASSFSQTGINEKLFFGSGTQLSVL.

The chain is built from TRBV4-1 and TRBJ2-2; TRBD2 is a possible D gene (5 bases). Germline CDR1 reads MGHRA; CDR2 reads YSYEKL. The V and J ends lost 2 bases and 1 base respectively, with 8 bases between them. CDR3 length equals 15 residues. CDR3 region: CASSQYRENTGELFF. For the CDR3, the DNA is TGCGCCAGCAGCCAATATCGGGAGAACACCGGGGAGCTGTTTTTT.

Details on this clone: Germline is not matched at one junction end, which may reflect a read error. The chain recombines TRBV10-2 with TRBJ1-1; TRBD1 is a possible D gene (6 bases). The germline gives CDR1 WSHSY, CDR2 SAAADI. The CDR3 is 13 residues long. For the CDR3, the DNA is TGCGCCAGCAGTGGAAGGGTGCTACAGGGTAGCGACTTT. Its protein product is CASSGRVLQGSDF.